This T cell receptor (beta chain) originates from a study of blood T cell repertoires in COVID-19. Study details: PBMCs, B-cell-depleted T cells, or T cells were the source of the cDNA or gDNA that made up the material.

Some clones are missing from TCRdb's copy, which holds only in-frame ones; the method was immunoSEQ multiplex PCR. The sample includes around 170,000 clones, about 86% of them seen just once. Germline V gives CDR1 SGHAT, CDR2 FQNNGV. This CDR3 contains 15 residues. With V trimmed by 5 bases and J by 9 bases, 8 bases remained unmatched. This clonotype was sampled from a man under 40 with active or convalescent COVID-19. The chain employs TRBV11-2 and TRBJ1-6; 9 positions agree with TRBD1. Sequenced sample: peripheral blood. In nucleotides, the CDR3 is TGTGCCAGCAGCCCCGGGACAGGGCTTTCTTCACCCCTCCACTTT. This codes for CASSPGTGLSSPLHF.